One sample yielded the 6 T cell receptor beta chains listed below, sequenced in a study of CD8 T cells in ankylosing spondylitis. TCRdb independently ran MiXCR on the 5' RACE reads; one entry per CDR3 protein. There are 40,000 to 55,000 distinct CDR3 sequences in the sample; roughly 7.3% occur only once, and roughly 8.1% lies in the top ten. Sequencing was performed on blood, either unsorted or a sorted T cell fraction (not recorded which). These receptor sequences come from a female donor with ankylosing spondylitis or in good health (not recorded which).

In this sample, this clonotype turned up a few times. The chain combines TRBV6-2 or TRBV6-3 with TRBJ2-1, with D perhaps matching TRBD2 (5 bases). Germline CDR1 reads MNHEY; CDR2 reads SVGEGT. The CDR3 extends over 14 amino acids. The germline V and J ends were trimmed by 2 bases and 7 bases, with 12 bases remaining between them. In nucleotides, the CDR3 is TGTGCCAGCAGTTACATGAGGGCCTGGAATGAGCAGTTCTTC. It yields the protein CASSYMRAWNEQFF.

This clonotype was picked up many times. The chain joins TRBV20-1 to TRBJ2-3, with TRBD2 identical over 10 bases. CDR3 length equals 16 residues. Germline V gene data show CDR1 as DFQATT and CDR2 as SNEGSKA (reference sequence). The V segment lost 3 bases and the J segment 0 bases; nucleotides outside the gene matches: 6. Here the CDR3 reads CSASPLLAGSTDTQYF. The CDR3 bases are TGCAGTGCTAGCCCCCTACTAGCGGGGAGCACAGATACGCAGTATTTT.

This clonotype showed up many times. The chain joins TRBV28 to TRBJ2-7; D not certain. Trimming pared 6 bases from V and 0 bases from J, leaving 12 bases between. Germline loops: CDR1 MDHEN, CDR2 SYDVKM. The CDR3 loop spans 14 amino acids. CDR3 protein: CASRNNPSSYEQYV. The CDR3 DNA is TGTGCCAGCAGAAATAACCCTAGCTCCTACGAGCAGTACGTC.

This clonotype was detected ten times or more. This chain connects TRBV12-3 or TRBV12-4 to TRBJ1-2; 8 nucleotides agree with TRBD1. CDR3 length: 12 residues. V lost 6 bases and J lost 6; bases outside the gene matches: 3. CDR3 sequence reads: CASRPTGDGYTF. The DNA for the CDR3 is TGTGCCAGCAGACCGACAGGGGATGGCTACACCTTC.

This clonotype was observed many times. The rearrangement joins TRBV10-3 to TRBJ1-3; 7 bases line up with TRBD1. Germline V gene lookup returns CDR1 ENHRY and CDR2 SYGVKD. The CDR3 length is 16 residues. After removal of 3 bases from V and 0 bases from J, the junction contained 5 bases not matched to a gene. The CDR3 DNA is TGTGCCATCAGTGACCGAGGGACAGCCTCTGGAAACACCATATATTTT. This translates into CAISDRGTASGNTIYF.

The sample holds many counts of this clonotype. The chain carries TRBV5-1 and TRBJ2-3, with TRBD2 identical over 7 bases. After removal of 5 bases from V and 2 bases from J, the junction contained 8 bases not matched to a gene. CDR1 is SGHRS, CDR2 YFSETQ, per germline. CDR3 length: 15 amino acids. In DNA, the CDR3 is TGCGCCAGCAGTGAGGCTAGCGGAAACACAGATACGCAGTATTTT. Protein: CASSEASGNTDTQYF.